This T cell receptor beta chain was documented in a study of chemoradiotherapy in HPV16-positive cancers. The CDR3 has 12 amino acids. Germline V lookup: CDR1 MNHNY, CDR2 SVGAGI (reference sequence). V dropped 6 bases and J dropped 7; count of bases not matched to a gene: 3. Clones were read by immunoSEQ multiplex PCR, and TCRdb kept only the in-frame ones, dropping some. Altogether 25,000 to 30,000 clones are present, 93% being singletons, with the ten largest covering approximately 19%. The receptor comes from a human donor with HPV-associated anogenital cancer. This specimen was blood, taken from a patient who underwent chemoradiotherapy. V gene TRBV6-6 combines with J gene TRBJ1-2, with TRBD1 matching 9 bases. CDR3 residues: CASRGTGTGYTF. The CDR3 DNA sequence: TGTGCCAGCAGGGGGACAGGGACTGGCTACACCTTC.